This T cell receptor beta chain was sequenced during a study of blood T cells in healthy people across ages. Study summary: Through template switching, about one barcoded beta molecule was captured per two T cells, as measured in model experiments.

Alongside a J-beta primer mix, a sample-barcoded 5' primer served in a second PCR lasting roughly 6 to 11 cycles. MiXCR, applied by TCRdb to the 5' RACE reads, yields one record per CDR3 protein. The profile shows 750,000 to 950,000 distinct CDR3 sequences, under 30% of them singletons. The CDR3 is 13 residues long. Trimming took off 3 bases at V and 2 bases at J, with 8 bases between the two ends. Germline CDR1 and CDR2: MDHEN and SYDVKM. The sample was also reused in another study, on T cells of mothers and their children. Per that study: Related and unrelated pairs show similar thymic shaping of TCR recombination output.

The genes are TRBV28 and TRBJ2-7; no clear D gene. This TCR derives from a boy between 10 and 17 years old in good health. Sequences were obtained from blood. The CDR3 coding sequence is TGTGCCAGCAGTTTCGCCGTGACCTACGAGCAGTACTTC. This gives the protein CASSFAVTYEQYF. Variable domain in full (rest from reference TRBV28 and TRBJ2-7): DVKVTQSSRYLVKRTGEKVFLECVQDMDHENMFWYRQDPGLGLRLIYFSYDVKMKEKGDIPEGYSVSREKKERFSLILESASTNQTSMYLCASSFAVTYEQYFGPGTRLTVT.